The clone carrying this T cell receptor (beta chain) was observed a single time. What it recognizes is unknown. This entry comes from a study of OX40 agonist ivuxolimab in advanced cancers. Study background: With a range of roughly 23 to 85, age averaged 60 years, and about 83% were male. Points from the study as a whole: Expanded clones were, on average, more numerous among CD8+ T cells than CD4+.

CDR3 length: 17 residues. The ends were cut back, 0 bases at V and 4 bases at J, with 15 bases in the middle. Germline CDR1 reads SGHVS; CDR2 reads FNYEAQ. Using immunoSEQ multiplex PCR, the repertoire was profiled, and TCRdb retains in-frame clones only, with some absent. The table includes about 27,000 clones, roughly three quarters detected once. J is TRBJ2-2 and V is TRBV7-6, with D hard to call. The sequencing here drew on CD4+ or CD8+ T cells sorted from blood, taken in a trial of the OX40 agonist ivuxolimab. The TCR sequence derives from an adult with an advanced solid tumor such as melanoma, head and neck, liver or kidney cancer. This chain's CDR3 is CASSLALWENPTGELFF. CDR3 coding DNA: TGTGCCAGCAGCTTAGCGCTGTGGGAAAACCCCACCGGGGAGCTGTTTTTT. Looking up the rest from reference TRBV7-6 and TRBJ2-2 gives the full variable domain: GAGVSQSPRYKVTKRGQDVALRCDPISGHVSLYWYRQALGQGPEFLTYFNYEAQQDKSGLPNDRFSAERPEGSISTLTIQRTEQRDSAMYRCASSLALWENPTGELFFGEGSRLTVL.